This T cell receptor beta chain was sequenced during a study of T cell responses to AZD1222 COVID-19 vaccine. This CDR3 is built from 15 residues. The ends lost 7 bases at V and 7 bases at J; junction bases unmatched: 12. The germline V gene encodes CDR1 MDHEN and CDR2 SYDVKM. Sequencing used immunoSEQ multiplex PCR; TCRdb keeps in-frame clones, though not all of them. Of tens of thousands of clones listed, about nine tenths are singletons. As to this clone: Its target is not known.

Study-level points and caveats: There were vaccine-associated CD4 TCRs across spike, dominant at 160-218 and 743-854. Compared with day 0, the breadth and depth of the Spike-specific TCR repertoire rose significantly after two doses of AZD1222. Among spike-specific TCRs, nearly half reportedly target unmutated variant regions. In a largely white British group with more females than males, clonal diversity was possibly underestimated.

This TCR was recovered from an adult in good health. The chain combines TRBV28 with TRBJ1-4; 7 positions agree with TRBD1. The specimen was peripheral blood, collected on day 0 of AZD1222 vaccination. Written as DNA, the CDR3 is TGTGCCAGCAACACACAGGGGAGGTTCGGTGAAAAACTGTTTTTT. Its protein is CASNTQGRFGEKLFF.